The rows below give T cell receptor beta chains drawn from one sample of a study of T cells after yellow fever vaccination. TCRdb ran MiXCR on the 5' RACE reads and lists one entry per CDR3 protein. The sample consists of roughly 11,000 distinct CDR3 sequences, approximately 5% of them appearing once. This sample comprised PBMCs, either bulk or a sorted T-cell subset (CD4+, CD8+, memory, or dextramer-sorted; not recorded which), obtained on the day of the yellow fever booster vaccination. These receptors originate from a man aged 25 to 45 who received the YFV17D yellow fever vaccine. Each CDR3 is given with its conserved first and last residue. A D gene is named only where the DNA matches it firmly. Not every row has a clone size; where given, it reads once, few, many or a size class.

length,size,V,D,J,CDR3,DNA
13,medium-sized,TRBV12-3/TRBV12-4,NA,TRBJ2-5,CASSFEGEETQYF,TGTGCCAGCAGTTTTGAGGGAGAAGAGACCCAGTACTTC
16,many,TRBV7-9,TRBD1,TRBJ1-2,CASTWPGTGDNYGYTF,TGTGCCAGCACCTGGCCCGGGACAGGGGATAACTATGGCTACACCTTC
15,many,TRBV27,NA,TRBJ2-7,CASSLEASELYEQYF,TGTGCCAGCAGTCTCGAGGCCAGCGAGCTATACGAGCAGTACTTC
12,many,TRBV20-1,TRBD1,TRBJ1-5,CRAGTGDQPQHF,TGCAGAGCCGGGACAGGGGATCAGCCCCAGCATTTT
15,many,TRBV11-2,NA,TRBJ1-1,CASSYWRGPATEAFF,TGTGCCAGCAGCTATTGGAGAGGTCCGGCGACTGAAGCTTTCTTT
14,NA,TRBV5-8,TRBD1,TRBJ2-5,CASSDPGQGTTQYF,TGTGCCAGCAGCGATCCGGGACAGGGGACGACCCAGTACTTC
13,medium-sized,TRBV20-1,NA,TRBJ1-6,CSARPTGNSPLHF,TGCAGTGCTAGACCTACAGGAAATTCACCCCTCCACTTT
13,many,TRBV20-1,NA,TRBJ1-3,CSARINIGNTIYF,TGCAGTGCTAGAATTAACATCGGAAACACCATATATTTT
14,many,TRBV3-1,NA,TRBJ1-1,CASSQVGVSTEAFF,TGTGCCAGCAGCCAAGTGGGTGTGAGCACTGAAGCTTTCTTT
13,medium-sized,TRBV29-1,NA,TRBJ2-2,CSVGTPNTGELFF,TGCAGCGTCGGGACACCGAACACCGGGGAGCTGTTTTTT
19,NA,TRBV12-3/TRBV12-4,NA,TRBJ1-4,CASCLARWGSDSTNEKLFF,TGTGCCAGCTGTTTAGCGCGGTGGGGGTCGGACTCAACTAATGAAAAACTGTTTTTT
15,many,TRBV10-1,NA,TRBJ2-3,CASSENALSTDTQYF,TGCGCCAGCAGTGAGAATGCGCTCAGCACAGATACGCAGTATTTT
15,many,TRBV12-3/TRBV12-4,NA,TRBJ2-7,CASIEGPDKSYEQYF,TGTGCCAGCATCGAGGGACCTGATAAATCCTACGAGCAGTACTTC
15,medium-sized,TRBV15,NA,TRBJ2-5,CATSRDVAIQETQYF,TGTGCCACCAGCAGAGATGTAGCAATCCAAGAGACCCAGTACTTC
12,many,TRBV4-3,NA,TRBJ2-1,CASSRSSGVQFF,TGCGCCAGCAGCCGGTCATCCGGGGTGCAGTTCTTC
15,many,TRBV3-1,TRBD1,TRBJ1-6,CASSLGQGVGSPLHF,TGTGCCAGCAGCCTGGGACAGGGAGTCGGATCACCCCTCCACTTT
14,medium-sized,TRBV20-1,NA,TRBJ2-3,CSARRGAPADTQYF,TGCAGTGCTAGACGTGGGGCCCCGGCAGATACGCAGTATTTT
15,medium-sized,TRBV6-5,NA,TRBJ2-2,CASSYSFRVAGELFF,TGTGCCAGCAGTTACTCGTTCAGGGTGGCCGGGGAGCTGTTTTTT
16,many,TRBV30,NA,TRBJ2-4,CAWSVYNTIAKNIQYF,TGTGCCTGGAGTGTATATAATACTATAGCCAAAAACATTCAGTACTTC
14,many,TRBV6-5,NA,TRBJ1-6,CASSSTLMSLRLHF,TGTGCCAGCAGTTCAACGCTAATGTCCCTACGCCTCCACTTT
14,many,TRBV10-2,NA,TRBJ2-3,CASSEAYSTDTQYF,TGCGCCAGCAGTGAGGCGTATAGCACAGATACGCAGTATTTT
13,many,TRBV30,NA,TRBJ2-5,CAWSVSIQETQYF,TGTGCCTGGAGTGTGTCTATCCAAGAGACCCAGTACTTC
16,once,TRBV20-1,NA,TRBJ2-1,CCFSGQAPGFWNEQFF,TGCTGTTTCTCGGGCCAGGCTCCGGGCTTCTGGAATGAGCAGTTCTTC
17,NA,TRBV6-2/TRBV6-3,NA,TRBJ2-7,CASSYSRVVMSSYEQYF,TGTGCCAGCAGTTACTCGAGGGTAGTAATGAGCTCCTACGAGCAGTACTTC
15,NA,TRBV7-2,NA,TRBJ2-4,CASSSSQLFRNIQYF,TGTGCCAGCAGCTCCTCACAGCTCTTTAGGAACATTCAGTACTTC
17,many,TRBV3-1,NA,TRBJ2-7,CASSPDLRPGQGHEQYF,TGTGCCAGCAGCCCCGACCTTCGTCCGGGGCAGGGTCACGAGCAGTACTTC
14,medium-sized,TRBV29-1,NA,TRBJ2-3,CSVERIGSTDTQYF,TGCAGCGTTGAACGGATAGGTAGCACAGATACGCAGTATTTT
14,medium-sized,TRBV5-1,NA,TRBJ2-7,CASSLEPGRYEQYF,TGCGCCAGCAGCTTGGAGCCGGGGAGGTACGAGCAGTACTTC
15,many,TRBV5-1,TRBD2,TRBJ2-3,CASSPTSGRTDTQYF,TGCGCCAGCAGCCCGACTAGCGGGAGGACAGATACGCAGTATTTT
14,NA,TRBV7-2,TRBD1,TRBJ1-1,CASSPTWAGGKAFF,TGTGCCAGCAGCCCCACGTGGGCAGGGGGCAAAGCTTTCTTT
15,many,TRBV7-3,NA,TRBJ2-1,CASSLGSVTYNEQFF,TGTGCCAGCAGCCTAGGGTCGGTTACCTACAATGAGCAGTTCTTC
13,many,TRBV5-4,TRBD1,TRBJ2-1,CASSGEQGSQQFF,TGTGCCAGCAGCGGCGAACAGGGGTCTCAGCAGTTCTTC
13,many,TRBV20-1,TRBD1,TRBJ2-7,CSASGTGFYEQYF,TGCAGTGCCTCCGGGACAGGGTTCTACGAGCAGTACTTC
15,many,TRBV27,NA,TRBJ1-4,CASATTGPAVGKLFF,TGTGCCAGCGCTACTACAGGACCCGCCGTGGGAAAACTGTTTTTT
16,many,TRBV19,TRBD2,TRBJ2-1,CASSGIAGGNLNEQFF,TGTGCCAGTAGTGGAATAGCGGGAGGGAACCTCAATGAGCAGTTCTTC
19,many,TRBV27,NA,TRBJ1-6,CASTETIRRASSYNSPLHF,TGTGCCAGCACCGAGACAATTAGGAGGGCGAGCTCCTATAATTCACCCCTCCACTTT
15,many,TRBV4-3,TRBD2,TRBJ2-5,CASSRTSGRSETQYF,TGCGCCAGCAGCCGAACTAGCGGGAGATCAGAGACCCAGTACTTC
14,medium-sized,TRBV20-1,TRBD2,TRBJ2-3,CSASMLAGTDTQYF,TGCAGTGCTAGTATGCTAGCGGGGACAGATACGCAGTATTTT
16,many,TRBV7-8,TRBD2,TRBJ2-7,CASSSRLAGGGYEQYF,TGTGCCAGCAGCTCCCGACTAGCGGGAGGGGGCTACGAGCAGTACTTC
18,many,TRBV7-3,NA,TRBJ2-5,CASSLQAPGTSRQETQYF,TGTGCCAGCAGCCTACAAGCCCCCGGCACTTCTAGACAAGAGACCCAGTACTTC
17,many,TRBV5-8,TRBD2,TRBJ2-1,CASSLRLAGGPGNEQFF,TGTGCCAGCAGCTTGAGGCTAGCGGGAGGGCCTGGCAATGAGCAGTTCTTC
16,many,TRBV24-1,NA,TRBJ1-5,CATSRGARGPYEPQHF,TGTGCCACCAGTCGGGGAGCGCGGGGACCCTACGAGCCCCAGCATTTT
16,once,TRBV20-1,TRBD2,TRBJ2-1,CSVRGQAGGLWNEQFF,TGCAGTGTCCGGGGCCAAGCGGGAGGCCTCTGGAATGAGCAGTTCTTC
17,NA,TRBV13,TRBD2,TRBJ2-3,CAISYGTSGSNTDTQYF,TGTGCCATCAGCTACGGGACTAGCGGGAGTAACACAGATACGCAGTATTTT
14,many,TRBV20-1,TRBD2,TRBJ2-2,CSASPPGLAGGLFF,TGCAGTGCTAGTCCGCCGGGACTAGCGGGAGGGCTGTTTTTT
14,many,TRBV18,TRBD1,TRBJ1-2,CASSPDRANHGYTF,TGTGCCAGCTCACCAGACAGGGCGAATCATGGCTACACCTTC
15,many,TRBV7-2,TRBD2,TRBJ2-7,CASSFSSGSSYEQYF,TGTGCCAGCAGCTTCTCTAGCGGGAGCTCCTACGAGCAGTACTTC
16,many,TRBV5-4,NA,TRBJ2-1,CASSWGTGPPYNEQFF,TGTGCCAGCAGTTGGGGTACAGGGCCCCCCTACAATGAGCAGTTCTTC
13,medium-sized,TRBV3-1,NA,TRBJ2-5,CASSLQGGETQYF,TGTGCCAGCAGCCTTCAGGGGGGAGAGACCCAGTACTTC
11,many,TRBV5-1,NA,TRBJ2-5,CASRGEETQYF,TGCGCCAGCAGGGGTGAAGAGACCCAGTACTTC
15,many,TRBV25-1,NA,TRBJ1-3,CASSDLGDPGNTIYF,TGTGCCAGCAGTGACCTTGGGGATCCTGGAAACACCATATATTTT
15,once,TRBV4-3,TRBD2,TRBJ2-1,CASSHPRLANNEQFF,TGCGCCAGCAGCCATCCGAGACTAGCGAACAATGAGCAGTTCTTC